A selection of T cell receptor beta chains follows, all from one sample in a study of T cell changes during pregnancy in multiple sclerosis. The protocol was immunoSEQ multiplex PCR, while the TCRdb copy is restricted to in-frame clones and leaves out a portion. The repertoire has about 44,000 clones, around 96% of them found once; the top ten carry roughly 1%. The sample was peripheral blood, taken in the second trimester of pregnancy. Receptor source: a female donor with multiple sclerosis, enrolled in a pregnancy study. The conserved cysteine and the conserved F or W are not part of the CDR3 here. D genes are given only for firm matches.

NA | TRBJ1-5 | TRBV7-9 | ASSSTNQPQH
TRBD1 | TRBJ2-7 | TRBV5-5 | ASSYNRGKTYEQY
NA | TRBJ1-3 | TRBV2 | ASSAGASGNTIY
NA | TRBJ2-3 | TRBV7-2 | ASSLIPGHRPDTQY
TRBD2 | TRBJ2-1 | TRBV18 | ASSPVRLADNEQF
NA | TRBJ1-5 | TRBV14 | ASSPGSTGGPQH
NA | TRBJ1-2 | TRBV7-6 | ASSFACKAGARYYGYT
TRBD1 | TRBJ2-7 | TRBV6-6 | ASSSFSRGRSEQY
NA | TRBJ2-7 | TRBV21-1 | ASSMRGGDLTDAPQFKQY
NA | TRBJ1-1 | TRBV5-4 | ASSWGGPTGLKSGAEAF
NA | TRBJ1-2 | TRBV11-2 | ASSLGGVGFYGYT
NA | TRBJ1-3 | TRBV7-6 | ASSQAPFSGNTIY
NA | TRBJ1-1 | TRBV11-2 | ASSLDLGRVGTEAF
NA | TRBJ2-3 | TRBV27 | ASSLSSSVPATDTQY
NA | TRBJ1-1 | TRBV7-9 | ASSFGGGRNTEAF
TRBD1 | TRBJ1-6 | TRBV9 | ASSPGAPGGGSPLH
NA | TRBJ2-7 | TRBV7-9 | ASRERGGDYEQY
NA | TRBJ2-5 | TRBV7-9 | ASSLAQGLEETQY
NA | TRBJ1-2 | TRBV9 | ASSVAAQGYGYT
TRBD1 | TRBJ1-1 | TRBV19 | ASRLGQGTEAF
TRBD1 | TRBJ2-1 | TRBV2 | ASLGQGANEQF
NA | TRBJ2-7 | TRBV30 | AWDDGFYEQY
TRBD2 | TRBJ2-2 | TRBV28 | ASSFSGRYTGELF
TRBD2 | TRBJ2-3 | TRBV19 | ASIGLAGGTDTQY
NA | TRBJ2-1 | TRBV7-9 | ASSSDNEQF
NA | TRBJ1-1 | TRBV2 | ASSAPGVTEAF
TRBD2 | TRBJ2-5 | TRBV5-4 | ASSSIRGGEETQY
NA | TRBJ2-7 | TRBV19 | ASSFTSGGSGEQY
TRBD1 | TRBJ1-2 | TRBV12-5 | ASAIGQGAYGYT
TRBD1 | TRBJ2-7 | TRBV6-1 | ASSGPTGGMSYEQY
NA | TRBJ1-5 | TRBV7-9 | ASSLDQQPQH
TRBD1 | TRBJ1-2 | TRBV27 | ASSLLGGTGRFGYT
NA | TRBJ2-3 | TRBV5-5 | ASSLPRGSTDTQY
TRBD1 | TRBJ1-2 | TRBV2 | ASRLSRGRSYGYT
TRBD1 | TRBJ1-1 | TRBV18 | ASSPGQGRGAF
NA | TRBJ1-4 | TRBV10-3 | AISTQRKDEKLF
NA | TRBJ2-7 | TRBV28 | ASKEGGAQY
TRBD2 | TRBJ2-1 | TRBV27 | ASSLGLVGYNEQF
NA | TRBJ2-5 | TRBV7-6 | ASNRGSQETQY
NA | TRBJ2-2 | TRBV7-2 | ASSLIGELF
NA | TRBJ2-7 | TRBV6-5 | ASSNSLYEQY
NA | TRBJ1-1 | TRBV7-9 | ASSGGPFEAF
NA | TRBJ1-1 | TRBV7-8 | ATSRGLGTEAF
TRBD2 | TRBJ2-1 | TRBV19 | ASRLAGDYEQF
TRBD2 | TRBJ2-7 | TRBV5-4 | ASSLGSGGVIYEQY
NA | TRBJ1-1 | TRBV9 | ASSVVQGLSEAF
TRBD2 | TRBJ2-7 | TRBV25-1 | ASAGSGGDYEQY
TRBD1 | TRBJ2-1 | TRBV5-4 | ASSLGQGRGNEQF
NA | TRBJ1-5 | TRBV2 | ASSLGPTGTLAQH
TRBD1 | TRBJ1-1 | TRBV29-1 | SSQTGRTEAF
NA | TRBJ2-5 | TRBV15 | ATSRVDWPVD